Each of the 31 T cell receptor beta chains below was sequenced from the same sample in a study of cytomegalovirus exposure and HLA in healthy donors. Primers for the PCR totalled 60 Vbeta and 13 Jbeta. TCRdb's table, derived via immunoSEQ multiplex PCR, lists solely in-frame clones and lacks some. The sample includes about 150,000 clones, roughly 80% seen only once; the top ten take under 15%. The sequenced sample consisted of PBMCs. These receptors came from a woman aged 35 to 49 in good health and CMV-seronegative.

The CDR3 nucleotides read TGTGCCAGCAGCTCGACTAGCGGGGGCCCTAAGGGCCCCTACAATGAGCAGTTCTTC. It encodes CASSSTSGGPKGPYNEQFF. This chain joins TRBV7-2 and TRBJ2-1; 12 nucleotides align to TRBD2. Looked up from germline, CDR1 is SGHTA and CDR2 is FQGNSA. With 4 bases clipped from V and 2 bases from J, the junction kept 12 bases outside the gene matches. CDR3 length: 19 amino acids.

This sequence joins TRBV5-1 and TRBJ2-3, with D unresolved. The CDR3 runs to 17 residues. Germline CDR1 and CDR2: SGHRS and YFSETQ. Trimming stripped 4 bases from V and 0 bases from J, with 18 bases between. The CDR3 sequence: CASSLRVPALSTDTQYF. The DNA for the CDR3 is TGCGCCAGCAGCCTTCGGGTACCGGCCCTAAGCACAGATACGCAGTATTTT.

The chain couples TRBV5-4 to TRBJ2-3; 9 bases match TRBD2. This CDR3 is 16 amino acids long. With V trimmed by 5 bases and J by 5 bases, 12 bases remained unmatched. Germline lookup yields CDR1 SGHNT and CDR2 YYREEE (reference sequence). CDR3 in amino acids: CASSRLAGGIGDTQYF. The CDR3 DNA reads TGTGCCAGCAGTAGACTGGCGGGAGGGATTGGAGATACGCAGTATTTT. The full variable domain, with the rest looked up from reference TRBV5-4 and TRBJ2-3, is ETGVTQSPTHLIKTRGQQVTLRCSSQSGHNTVSWYQQALGQGPQFIFQYYREEENGRGNFPPRFSGLQFPNYSSELNVNALELDDSALYLCASSRLAGGIGDTQYFGPGTRLTVL.

The V gene is TRBV10-2, the J gene TRBJ2-3; D may be TRBD1 (6 bases). The CDR3 contains 16 residues. V was clipped by 2 bases and J by 1 base, with 13 bases between them. Germline V gene data show CDR1 as WSHSY and CDR2 as SAAADI. As DNA, the CDR3 is TGCGCCAGCAGTGAGATAAAGGGGGTTGGCACAGATACGCAGTATTTT. Translation: CASSEIKGVGTDTQYF.

The gene calls are TRBV15 and TRBJ2-7, with D possibly being TRBD1 (6 bases). The V end was cut by 2 bases, the J end by 5 bases, with 19 bases between. This CDR3 has 16 residues. Germline V gene lookup returns CDR1 LNHNV and CDR2 YYDKDF (reference sequence). The CDR3 coding sequence is TGTGCCACCAGCAGATCCCCGAGGGCAGGGGCCAACGAGCAGTACTTC. It yields the protein CATSRSPRAGANEQYF.

The rearrangement uses TRBV2 and TRBJ1-4; D is possibly TRBD1 (5 bases). Germline V lookup: CDR1 SNHLY, CDR2 FYNNEI. V was pared by 3 bases and J by 10 bases, with 15 bases between. The CDR3 is 14 residues long. This CDR3 reads CASSDPDTRGKLFF. CDR3 DNA: TGTGCCAGCAGTGACCCGGACACTCGCGGAAAACTGTTTTTT.

The CDR3 spells CSASTEVGYTF. CDR3 bases: TGCAGTGCTAGTACTGAGGTCGGCTACACCTTC. The V call is TRBV20-1, the J call TRBJ1-2; D ambiguous. Looked up from germline, CDR1 is DFQATT and CDR2 is SNEGSKA (reference sequence). Trimming left V 3 bases short and J 8 bases short, with 10 bases between. CDR3 length: 11 residues.

J is TRBJ2-5 and V is TRBV28, with 10 positions matching TRBD2. In germline, CDR1 is MDHEN, CDR2 SYDVKM. This CDR3 comprises 14 residues. J was trimmed by 3 bases and V by 5 bases; bases with no gene match: 3. The CDR3 DNA reads as TGTGCCAGCAGTCAAGGACTAGCGGAAGAGACCCAGTACTTC. Translating it yields CASSQGLAEETQYF. The full variable domain, in which reference TRBV28 and TRBJ2-5 provide the parts outside the CDR3, is DVKVTQSSRYLVKRTGEKVFLECVQDMDHENMFWYRQDPGLGLRLIYFSYDVKMKEKGDIPEGYSVSREKKERFSLILESASTNQTSMYLCASSQGLAEETQYFGPGTRLLVL.

The rearrangement uses TRBV6-1 and TRBJ1-1; 7 nucleotides match TRBD1. Germline CDR1 reads MNHNS; CDR2 reads SASEGT. With 0 bases clipped from V and 6 bases from J, the junction kept 4 bases outside the gene matches. The CDR3 has 14 amino acids. The CDR3 DNA reads as TGTGCCAGCAGTGAAGCAACAGGGGCTGCTGAAGCTTTCTTT. Translating it yields CASSEATGAAEAFF.

In its sample, this clone was seen a few times. V usage is TRBV4-1 and J usage is TRBJ2-5, with 11 bases that match TRBD2. The last part of the DNA fits TRBJ2-7 better; the J call may be wrong. This CDR3 is 16 amino acids long. Germline loops: CDR1 MGHRA, CDR2 YSYEKL. The CDR3 bases are TGCGCCAGCAGCCAGGCGACTAGCGGGGTACCCTACGAGCAGTACTTC. Protein product: CASSQATSGVPYEQYF.

This rearrangement joins TRBV18 to TRBJ2-3, with 14 bases that match TRBD2. V was pared by 3 bases and J by 7 bases, with 3 bases of the junction left unmatched. This CDR3 contains 15 residues. The V gene's germline CDR1 is KGHSH and CDR2 LQKENI. The DNA for the CDR3 is TGTGCCAGCTCACCCGGGACTAGCGGGAGATATACGCAGTATTTT. This sequence encodes CASSPGTSGRYTQYF.

The V gene is TRBV15, the J gene TRBJ2-3; 7 positions agree with TRBD2. From germline, CDR1 is LNHNV and CDR2 YYDKDF (reference sequence). The CDR3 has 17 residues. J gave up 1 base and V 6 bases, and 13 bases lay outside the gene matches. The CDR3 protein is CATRKGDYSPGTDTQYF. The CDR3 DNA sequence: TGTGCCACCAGAAAAGGGGACTACTCTCCGGGCACAGATACGCAGTATTTT.

V and J are TRBV11-2 and TRBJ2-5, with D possibly TRBD1 on 5 matching bases. The germline V and J ends were trimmed by 5 bases and 2 bases, with 9 bases remaining between them. This CDR3 has 13 residues. The germline V gene encodes CDR1 SGHAT and CDR2 FQNNGV. CDR3 in amino acids: CASSAGLQETQYF. CDR3 nucleotide sequence: TGTGCCAGCAGCGCAGGGCTGCAAGAGACCCAGTACTTC.

The chain combines TRBV21-1 with TRBJ2-7; the D call of TRBD2 is as the table states it, not checked on the DNA. TRBV21-1 is assigned pseudogene status. This CDR3 region has 14 residues. The CDR3 here is CASSKPSGAYEQYF. DNA of the CDR3: TGTGCCAGCAGCAAGCCGAGCGGGGCCTACGAGCAGTACTTC.

This clone occurred once. The chain links TRBV27 to TRBJ1-1; D might be TRBD1 (5 bases). This CDR3 has 14 amino acids. Germline lookup yields CDR1 MNHEY and CDR2 SMNVEV (reference sequence). Trimming removed 1 base at V and 3 bases at J, with 9 bases between. The CDR3 sequence: CASSLWGGDTEAFF. The CDR3 bases are TGTGCCAGCAGTTTATGGGGGGGGGACACTGAAGCTTTCTTT.

This clone was counted a few times. The V gene is TRBV27, the J gene TRBJ1-5; weak D call: TRBD1 (5 bases). Trimming took 0 bases from V and 7 from J, leaving 13 bases between them. This CDR3 is built from 15 residues. Germline assignment: CDR1 MNHEY and CDR2 SMNVEV (reference sequence). In DNA form, the CDR3 reads TGTGCCAGCAGTTTATCCGCAGGGTATTTGCAGCCCCAGCATTTT. As protein: CASSLSAGYLQPQHF.

The rearrangement links TRBV5-4 to TRBJ2-1; 8 bases map to TRBD2. Germline CDR1 is SGHNT and CDR2 is YYREEE (reference sequence). Trimming at V came to 4 bases and at J to 10 bases, leaving 13 bases not matched to a gene. The CDR3 runs 15 residues. The CDR3 protein is CASSQVVGRAGEQFF. Here the CDR3 DNA reads TGTGCCAGCAGCCAAGTAGTCGGGAGGGCCGGCGAGCAGTTCTTC. The full variable domain, its missing parts supplied by reference TRBV5-4 and TRBJ2-1, is ETGVTQSPTHLIKTRGQQVTLRCSSQSGHNTVSWYQQALGQGPQFIFQYYREEENGRGNFPPRFSGLQFPNYSSELNVNALELDDSALYLCASSQVVGRAGEQFFGPGTRLTVL.

This clone was counted only a few times. This chain links TRBV6-4 with TRBJ2-1; 8 bases map to TRBD2. V gave up 5 bases and J gave up 8 bases; unmatched junction bases: 8. This CDR3 has 14 residues. CDR1 is MRHNA and CDR2 is SNTAGT in the germline V gene. The CDR3 reads CASSISGGSHEQFF. CDR3 sequence (DNA): TGTGCCAGCAGTATAAGCGGGGGATCCCATGAGCAGTTCTTC.

V gene TRBV7-2 combines with J gene TRBJ1-5; the match to TRBD1 covers 7 bases. J was trimmed by 5 bases and V by 7 bases; bases with no gene match: 11. Looked up from germline, CDR1 is SGHTA and CDR2 is FQGNSA. The CDR3 extends over 15 amino acids. Here the CDR3 reads CASTPVSGGDQPQHF. The CDR3 nucleotides read TGTGCCAGCACCCCAGTTTCAGGGGGAGATCAGCCCCAGCATTTT. Using reference TRBV7-2 and TRBJ1-5 for the parts outside the CDR3, the full variable domain is GAGVSQSPSNKVTEKGKDVELRCDPISGHTALYWYRQSLGQGLEFLIYFQGNSAPDKSGLPSDRFSAERTGGSVSTLTIQRTQQEDSAVYLCASTPVSGGDQPQHFGDGTRLSIL.

This clone was picked up a small number of times. The rearrangement links TRBV7-2 to TRBJ2-3, with 10 bases aligning to TRBD2. Germline CDR1 is SGHTA and CDR2 is FQGNSA. The CDR3 is 15 amino acids. Losses at the gene ends were 3 bases for V and 6 bases for J; bases not matched to a gene: 6. The CDR3 here is CASSLASGSSDTQYF. The CDR3 nucleotides read TGTGCCAGCAGCTTGGCTAGCGGGAGTTCGGATACGCAGTATTTT.

This chain links TRBV5-1 with TRBJ2-1; 8 positions match TRBD1. Per the germline V gene, CDR1 is SGHRS and CDR2 is YFSETQ. The V segment lost 4 bases and the J segment 8 bases; nucleotides outside the gene matches: 8. This CDR3 is 14 amino acids long. The CDR3, as DNA: TGCGCCAGCAGCACAACAGGGGGTGGTTATGAGCAGTTCTTC. Its protein product is CASSTTGGGYEQFF. The variable domain in full, with the rest retrieved from reference TRBV5-1 and TRBJ2-1, is KAGVTQTPRYLIKTRGQQVTLSCSPISGHRSVSWYQQTPGQGLQFLFEYFSETQRNKGNFPGRFSGRQFSNSRSEMNVSTLELGDSALYLCASSTTGGGYEQFFGPGTRLTVL.

The chain has TRBV2 and TRBJ1-1; D unclear. Germline loops: CDR1 SNHLY, CDR2 FYNNEI. The length of the CDR3 is 12 residues. Deletions cut 5 bases from V and 10 bases from J, with 14 bases between. The CDR3 sequence is CASSTPRESAFF. Here the CDR3 DNA reads TGTGCCAGCAGTACCCCTAGGGAGTCAGCTTTCTTT.

The chain links TRBV28 to TRBJ2-1; TRBD2 aligns across 7 bases. The ends lost 3 bases at V and 0 bases at J; junction bases unmatched: 5. The germline V gene has CDR1 MDHEN and CDR2 SYDVKM. This CDR3 comprises 16 residues. As DNA, the CDR3 is TGTGCCAGCAGTTTCACCCGCGGGAGCTCCTACAATGAGCAGTTCTTC. This sequence encodes CASSFTRGSSYNEQFF. Full variable domain (outside the CDR3, taken from reference TRBV28 and TRBJ2-1): DVKVTQSSRYLVKRTGEKVFLECVQDMDHENMFWYRQDPGLGLRLIYFSYDVKMKEKGDIPEGYSVSREKKERFSLILESASTNQTSMYLCASSFTRGSSYNEQFFGPGTRLTVL.

This clone was picked up one time. V is TRBV5-1 and J is TRBJ2-3; D is possibly TRBD2 (6 bases). CDR3 length: 15 residues. The ends were cut back, 0 bases at V and 5 bases at J, with 13 bases in the middle. Germline V gene lookup returns CDR1 SGHRS and CDR2 YFSETQ. Here the CDR3 reads CASSLVPTAGDTQYF. Here the CDR3 DNA reads TGCGCCAGCAGCTTGGTTCCTACAGCGGGAGATACGCAGTATTTT.

The chain is built from TRBV4-2 and TRBJ2-1; the match to TRBD2 covers 7 bases. The V segment lost 0 bases and the J segment 2 bases; nucleotides outside the gene matches: 4. The germline V gene has CDR1 LGHNA and CDR2 YNFKEQ. There are 16 residues in the CDR3. CDR3: CASSQDRAGTYNEQFF. CDR3 DNA sequence: TGTGCCAGCAGCCAAGATCGAGCGGGGACCTACAATGAGCAGTTCTTC.

The chain recombines TRBV7-6 with TRBJ2-7, with 10 positions matching TRBD2. Germline lookup yields CDR1 SGHVS and CDR2 FNYEAQ. V gave up 5 bases and J gave up 2 bases; unmatched junction bases: 9. The CDR3 has 16 residues. For the CDR3, the DNA is TGTGCCAGCAGCAAGTCACTAGCGGGGCTCGCCTACGAGCAGTACTTC. Its translation: CASSKSLAGLAYEQYF.

The chain employs TRBV7-2 and TRBJ1-6; D remains ambiguous. The CDR3 has 14 amino acids. V dropped 6 bases and J dropped 7 bases, with 13 bases sitting between them. Germline-derived CDR1 and CDR2 are SGHTA and FQGNSA. CDR3 amino acids: CASRPGSWNSPLHF. The CDR3 coding sequence is TGTGCCAGCAGACCCGGGAGTTGGAATTCACCCCTCCACTTT.

The chain joins TRBV28 to TRBJ2-7; D is perhaps TRBD1 (6 bases). With 6 bases removed from V and 2 bases from J, the gap between germline ends came to 14 bases. CDR1 and CDR2 from the germline V gene are MDHEN and SYDVKM. The CDR3 has 14 residues. The CDR3 spells CASRTGTAPYEQYF. As DNA, the CDR3 is TGTGCCAGCAGAACAGGGACCGCCCCCTACGAGCAGTACTTC.

The rearrangement joins TRBV27 to TRBJ1-6; no clear D gene. The CDR3 is 15 amino acids. V gave up 7 bases and J gave up 7 bases, with 17 bases separating them. Germline CDR1 MNHEY, CDR2 SMNVEV (reference sequence). Here the CDR3 reads CASTRSGEGNSPLHF. For the CDR3, the DNA is TGTGCCAGCACCAGGTCGGGAGAGGGAAATTCACCCCTCCACTTT.

CDR3 protein: CASSLWGLADSTDTQYF. The CDR3 coding sequence is TGTGCCAGCAGTTTATGGGGGCTAGCGGATAGCACAGATACGCAGTATTTT. The chain carries TRBV28 and TRBJ2-3; TRBD2 aligns across 7 bases. Germline CDR1 and CDR2: MDHEN and SYDVKM. V lost 0 bases to trimming and J lost 0 bases; unmatched junction nucleotides: 6. CDR3 length equals 17 residues.

The genes are TRBV28 and TRBJ1-4; 8 nucleotides align to TRBD1. This CDR3 region has 14 residues. From germline, CDR1 is MDHEN and CDR2 SYDVKM. The V and J ends lost 5 bases and 11 bases, in that order; junction bases with no gene match: 10. This chain's CDR3 is CASSTPGQAQKLFF. DNA for the CDR3: TGTGCCAGCAGTACTCCGGGACAGGCCCAGAAACTGTTTTTT.